The rows below give T cell receptor beta chains drawn from one sample of a study of blood T cell repertoires in COVID-19. Assay: immunoSEQ multiplex PCR; the TCRdb copy retains only in-frame clones and omits some. The data hold roughly 200,000 clones, with around three quarters observed a single time. Sequencing used peripheral blood. These receptors originate from a woman in her sixties or seventies with acute or convalescent COVID-19. The CDR3 runs from the conserved cysteine through the conserved F or W. A D gene is named only where the DNA matches it firmly. Rows give clone size only sometimes, using once, few, many, or a class for an expanded clone.

cdr3_nt: TGTGCCAGCAGAGACCGGGACAGGGGGAACTATGGCTACACCTTC
cdr3_aa: CASRDRDRGNYGYTF
d_call: TRBD1
v_call: TRBV2
clone_size: few
j_call: TRBJ1-2

cdr3_nt: TGTGCCAGCAGTTTAGCGGGAGCGATCTACAATGAGCAGTTCTTC
cdr3_aa: CASSLAGAIYNEQFF
d_call: TRBD2
v_call: TRBV7-3
clone_size: .
j_call: TRBJ2-1

cdr3_nt: TGTGCCAGCTCACCAAGTGGGGGGGGCTATGGCTACACCTTC
cdr3_aa: CASSPSGGGYGYTF
d_call: .
v_call: TRBV18
clone_size: .
j_call: TRBJ1-2

cdr3_nt: TGCGCCAGCAGGGACACTAGCGGGAGGAACGAGCAGTACTTC
cdr3_aa: CASRDTSGRNEQYF
d_call: TRBD2
v_call: TRBV5-1
clone_size: once
j_call: TRBJ2-7

cdr3_nt: TGTGCCAGTAGTGGACAGGTAAAGAACACCGGGGAGCTGTTTTTT
cdr3_aa: CASSGQVKNTGELFF
d_call: TRBD1
v_call: TRBV19
clone_size: .
j_call: TRBJ2-2

cdr3_nt: TGTGCCAGCAGCTCCTCACCCCTATTAAGCTCCTACGAGCAGTACTTC
cdr3_aa: CASSSSPLLSSYEQYF
d_call: .
v_call: TRBV7-2
clone_size: .
j_call: TRBJ2-7

cdr3_nt: TGTGCCAGCAGCCAGCTTGGACTAGCGAATGGAGAGCAGTACTTC
cdr3_aa: CASSQLGLANGEQYF
d_call: TRBD2
v_call: TRBV4-2
clone_size: once
j_call: TRBJ2-7

cdr3_nt: TGTGCCAGTAGTATAAGAGGGGGCGAAGTCACTGAAGCTTTCTTT
cdr3_aa: CASSIRGGEVTEAFF
d_call: TRBD1
v_call: TRBV19
clone_size: .
j_call: TRBJ1-1

cdr3_nt: TGCGCCAGCAGCTTGGGGACAGGGGGCACCGGGGAGCTGTTTTTT
cdr3_aa: CASSLGTGGTGELFF
d_call: TRBD1
v_call: TRBV5-1
clone_size: .
j_call: TRBJ2-2

cdr3_nt: TGTGCCAGTAGTATTGGGGGAGGGGGTGAGGAGACCCAGTACTTC
cdr3_aa: CASSIGGGGEETQYF
d_call: .
v_call: TRBV19
clone_size: .
j_call: TRBJ2-5

cdr3_nt: TGTGCCAGCAGTTTATCGGGGCCCTACGAGCAGTACTTC
cdr3_aa: CASSLSGPYEQYF
d_call: .
v_call: TRBV27
clone_size: few
j_call: TRBJ2-7

cdr3_nt: TGTGCCAGCAGCTTAGCCTTACAGGACCCCGAGCAGTACTTC
cdr3_aa: CASSLALQDPEQYF
d_call: .
v_call: TRBV7-2
clone_size: .
j_call: TRBJ2-7

cdr3_nt: TGTGCCAGCAGTTGGACAGGCCCAAATCAGCCCCAGCATTTT
cdr3_aa: CASSWTGPNQPQHF
d_call: TRBD1
v_call: TRBV28
clone_size: .
j_call: TRBJ1-5

cdr3_nt: TGTGCCAGCAGCAGGGTAGCGGGAGGGGCCGGGGAGCTGTTTTTT
cdr3_aa: CASSRVAGGAGELFF
d_call: TRBD2
v_call: TRBV9
clone_size: .
j_call: TRBJ2-2

cdr3_nt: TGCGCCAGCAGCCAAGAGGAGGGGACGCCGACCCAGAACTATGGCTACACCTTC
cdr3_aa: CASSQEEGTPTQNYGYTF
d_call: .
v_call: TRBV4-1
clone_size: .
j_call: TRBJ1-2

cdr3_nt: TGTGCCAGCAGTTCTTCCCGACAGGCCGCAGGTGAAAAACTGTTTTTT
cdr3_aa: CASSSSRQAAGEKLFF
d_call: .
v_call: TRBV28
clone_size: .
j_call: TRBJ1-4

cdr3_nt: TGTGCCAGCAGTCCGACGGGGAAGGCTGGGGCCAACGTCCTGACTTTC
cdr3_aa: CASSPTGKAGANVLTF
d_call: .
v_call: TRBV28
clone_size: once
j_call: TRBJ2-6

cdr3_nt: TGTGCCAGCAGTGAAGGGATTATCTGGGACAGAGATACCAGGAAGCCCCAGCATTTT
cdr3_aa: CASSEGIIWDRDTRKPQHF
d_call: TRBD1
v_call: TRBV6-1
clone_size: .
j_call: TRBJ1-5

cdr3_nt: TGTGCCAGCAGTCTCGGGACTAGCGACTACAATGAGCAGTTCTTC
cdr3_aa: CASSLGTSDYNEQFF
d_call: TRBD2
v_call: TRBV27
clone_size: .
j_call: TRBJ2-1

cdr3_nt: TGTGCCAGCAGTATCGGGGGTACAACTAATGAAAAACTGTTTTTT
cdr3_aa: CASSIGGTTNEKLFF
d_call: .
v_call: TRBV19
clone_size: once
j_call: TRBJ1-4

cdr3_nt: TGTGCCAGCAGCTTACAGGCTAGCGGGAGGGGGGGGACCCAGTACTTC
cdr3_aa: CASSLQASGRGGTQYF
d_call: TRBD2
v_call: TRBV7-2
clone_size: .
j_call: TRBJ2-5

cdr3_nt: TGTGCCAGCGCACCTCGGGGGTTCAATGAGCAGTTCTTC
cdr3_aa: CASAPRGFNEQFF
d_call: .
v_call: TRBV5-4
clone_size: few
j_call: TRBJ2-1

cdr3_nt: TGTGCCAGCTCACCGTCCCGGACTGGTGGGGTGGAGACCCAGTACTTC
cdr3_aa: CASSPSRTGGVETQYF
d_call: .
v_call: TRBV18
clone_size: .
j_call: TRBJ2-5

cdr3_nt: TGCAGTGCTACAGGGGACAATGAGCAGTTCTTC
cdr3_aa: CSATGDNEQFF
d_call: .
v_call: TRBV20-1
clone_size: .
j_call: TRBJ2-1

cdr3_nt: TGTGCCAGTATCCGGGACAGGGGGAGGAACACTGAAGCTTTCTTT
cdr3_aa: CASIRDRGRNTEAFF
d_call: TRBD1
v_call: TRBV19
clone_size: .
j_call: TRBJ1-1

cdr3_nt: TGTGCCAGCAGTTTGGTCCCGGCTAGCGGAGAGAATGAGCAGTTCTTC
cdr3_aa: CASSLVPASGENEQFF
d_call: TRBD2
v_call: TRBV28
clone_size: few
j_call: TRBJ2-1

cdr3_nt: TGTGCCAGCAGCTTACGAGGGTCCTACGAGCAGTACTTC
cdr3_aa: CASSLRGSYEQYF
d_call: .
v_call: TRBV7-2
clone_size: .
j_call: TRBJ2-7

cdr3_nt: TGCGCCAGCAGTCCCCCGGGCGGGGGCGGTGAAGCTTTCTTT
cdr3_aa: CASSPPGGGGEAFF
d_call: .
v_call: TRBV5-1
clone_size: .
j_call: TRBJ1-1

cdr3_nt: TGTGCCAGCAGCTTACCATTCGGGGGACCCACGAACACCGGGGAGCTGTTTTTT
cdr3_aa: CASSLPFGGPTNTGELFF
d_call: .
v_call: TRBV7-9
clone_size: .
j_call: TRBJ2-2

cdr3_nt: TGTGCTAGTGGTAAGAGCGGGAGCAGTGGCGAGCAGTACTTC
cdr3_aa: CASGKSGSSGEQYF
d_call: TRBD2
v_call: TRBV12-5
clone_size: few
j_call: TRBJ2-7

cdr3_nt: TGTGCCAGCAGCCAAGATGGCAGTCGCTATGGCTACACCTTC
cdr3_aa: CASSQDGSRYGYTF
d_call: .
v_call: TRBV11-1
clone_size: once
j_call: TRBJ1-2

cdr3_nt: TGTGCCACCAAACAGGGGCCCCACGAGCAGTACTTC
cdr3_aa: CATKQGPHEQYF
d_call: TRBD1
v_call: TRBV2
clone_size: .
j_call: TRBJ2-7

cdr3_nt: TGTGCCAGCAGGGCACAGGGGGCAGATACGCAGTATTTT
cdr3_aa: CASRAQGADTQYF
d_call: TRBD1
v_call: TRBV6-5
clone_size: .
j_call: TRBJ2-3

cdr3_nt: TGTGCCAGCAGCTTTGGGGCAGGGAACTATGGCTACACCTTC
cdr3_aa: CASSFGAGNYGYTF
d_call: .
v_call: TRBV5-4
clone_size: .
j_call: TRBJ1-2

cdr3_nt: TGCGCCAGCAGCAAGTCGCCGGGACAGGTGAACACTGAAGCTTTCTTT
cdr3_aa: CASSKSPGQVNTEAFF
d_call: TRBD1
v_call: TRBV5-1
clone_size: .
j_call: TRBJ1-1

cdr3_nt: TGTGCCAGCAGTTTAATGGGCGGGACCGGGGAGCTGTTTTTT
cdr3_aa: CASSLMGGTGELFF
d_call: .
v_call: TRBV28
clone_size: .
j_call: TRBJ2-2

cdr3_nt: TGTGCCGGAAGTCCGGGGAGCTACGAGCAGTACTTC
cdr3_aa: CAGSPGSYEQYF
d_call: .
v_call: TRBV30
clone_size: .
j_call: TRBJ2-7

cdr3_nt: TGTGCCAGCAGCGTAGTAGGCGGGCAAGAGACCCAGTACTTC
cdr3_aa: CASSVVGGQETQYF
d_call: .
v_call: TRBV9
clone_size: few
j_call: TRBJ2-5

cdr3_nt: TGTGCCAGCAGAACGGGACTAGCGGCCACAGATACGCAGTATTTT
cdr3_aa: CASRTGLAATDTQYF
d_call: TRBD2
v_call: TRBV6-5
clone_size: .
j_call: TRBJ2-3

cdr3_nt: TGTGCCAGCACCGTAGACAGGGTCACAGAGACCCAGTACTTC
cdr3_aa: CASTVDRVTETQYF
d_call: TRBD1
v_call: TRBV28
clone_size: .
j_call: TRBJ2-5

cdr3_nt: TGTGCCTGGAGTGTCAGGGACGGGGGGAATTCACCCCTCCACTTT
cdr3_aa: CAWSVRDGGNSPLHF
d_call: .
v_call: TRBV30
clone_size: .
j_call: TRBJ1-6

cdr3_nt: TGTGCCACCGGAGGTCGCTCCTACAATGAGCAGTTCTTC
cdr3_aa: CATGGRSYNEQFF
d_call: .
v_call: TRBV28
clone_size: .
j_call: TRBJ2-1

cdr3_nt: TGTGCCAGCAGTGCTGTGGATAGCCGCACAGATACGCAGTATTTT
cdr3_aa: CASSAVDSRTDTQYF
d_call: .
v_call: TRBV2
clone_size: .
j_call: TRBJ2-3

cdr3_nt: TGCAGCGTTTACAGGACTGAAGCTTTCTTT
cdr3_aa: CSVYRTEAFF
d_call: .
v_call: TRBV29-1
clone_size: .
j_call: TRBJ1-1

cdr3_nt: TGTGCCTGGAGTGACACTAGCGGGAGAACAGATACGCAGTATTTT
cdr3_aa: CAWSDTSGRTDTQYF
d_call: TRBD2
v_call: TRBV30
clone_size: .
j_call: TRBJ2-3

cdr3_nt: TGTGCCAGCAGCCCCGGGACAGGGACCTATGGCTACACCTTC
cdr3_aa: CASSPGTGTYGYTF
d_call: TRBD1
v_call: TRBV5-4
clone_size: .
j_call: TRBJ1-2

cdr3_nt: TGTGCCAGCAGTTTAGCGGCTCGGGGACAGGGTCATACAGATACGCAGTATTTT
cdr3_aa: CASSLAARGQGHTDTQYF
d_call: TRBD1
v_call: TRBV27
clone_size: once
j_call: TRBJ2-3

cdr3_nt: TGTGCCAGCTCGGGACTAGCGGGAAATGAGCAGTTCTTC
cdr3_aa: CASSGLAGNEQFF
d_call: TRBD2
v_call: TRBV6-4
clone_size: .
j_call: TRBJ2-1

cdr3_nt: TGTGCCAGCAGCGGGCTAGCGGGAATCACAGATACGCAGTATTTT
cdr3_aa: CASSGLAGITDTQYF
d_call: TRBD2
v_call: TRBV3-1/TRBV3-2
clone_size: .
j_call: TRBJ2-3

cdr3_nt: TGTGCCAGCAAATCCCAGGGTCGCGTCCTGACTTTC
cdr3_aa: CASKSQGRVLTF
d_call: .
v_call: TRBV28
clone_size: once
j_call: TRBJ2-6

cdr3_nt: TGTGCCAGCAGCCAAGATGTAAGGGGGAGGGAAGAAAAACTGTTTTTT
cdr3_aa: CASSQDVRGREEKLFF
d_call: .
v_call: TRBV3-1/TRBV3-2
clone_size: .
j_call: TRBJ1-4

cdr3_nt: TGTGCCAGCAGCTTGAACAGCGGATGGGCCGGGGAGCTGTTTTTT
cdr3_aa: CASSLNSGWAGELFF
d_call: .
v_call: TRBV5-6
clone_size: .
j_call: TRBJ2-2

cdr3_nt: TGTGCCAGCAGCCAGGGAGCGAACACTGAAGCTTTCTTT
cdr3_aa: CASSQGANTEAFF
d_call: .
v_call: TRBV3-1/TRBV3-2
clone_size: .
j_call: TRBJ1-1

cdr3_nt: TGTGCCAGCAGCGAAACGGGACACGGAGGAAACACCATATATTTT
cdr3_aa: CASSETGHGGNTIYF
d_call: .
v_call: TRBV11-3
clone_size: few
j_call: TRBJ1-3

cdr3_nt: TGTGCCAGCAGTTTTTGGACCCCTTCTAGCGGGAGCGCGCAGTACTTC
cdr3_aa: CASSFWTPSSGSAQYF
d_call: TRBD2
v_call: TRBV27
clone_size: .
j_call: TRBJ2-7

cdr3_nt: TGTGCCAGTAGTATGGGACAGGGGGGTTACACTGAAGCTTTCTTT
cdr3_aa: CASSMGQGGYTEAFF
d_call: TRBD1
v_call: TRBV19
clone_size: .
j_call: TRBJ1-1

cdr3_nt: TGTGCCATCAGCGCCGGGATGGCTGAAGCTTTCTTT
cdr3_aa: CAISAGMAEAFF
d_call: .
v_call: TRBV10-3
clone_size: .
j_call: TRBJ1-1

cdr3_nt: TGTGCCAGCAGTTCCAGCGGAGGGAACACCGGGGAGCTGTTTTTT
cdr3_aa: CASSSSGGNTGELFF
d_call: .
v_call: TRBV6-4
clone_size: .
j_call: TRBJ2-2

cdr3_nt: TGTGCCAGCAGCTTGGTTAGCGGGAGGAGTGGCTACGAGCAGTACTTC
cdr3_aa: CASSLVSGRSGYEQYF
d_call: TRBD2
v_call: TRBV5-4
clone_size: .
j_call: TRBJ2-7